This is a list of T cell receptor beta chains from one sample in a study of cytomegalovirus exposure and HLA in healthy donors. The data were produced by immunoSEQ multiplex PCR, yet TCRdb's version contains in-frame clones alone and is incomplete. The sample holds some 84,000 clones, around 80% seen once. The sequencing sample was made of PBMCs. These receptors all come from a male donor in good health and CMV-seropositive. Both conserved end residues are part of each CDR3. D genes are given only for firm matches. Not every row has a clone size; where given, it reads once, few, many or a size class.

d_call cdr3_length j_call clone_size v_call cdr3_nt cdr3_aa
. 11 TRBJ1-5 . TRBV20-1 TGCAGTGCTGCAGGGAATCAGCCCCAGCATTTT CSAAGNQPQHF
TRBD1 13 TRBJ2-3 . TRBV28 TGTGCCACAGGACAGGGAGACACAGATACGCAGTATTTT CATGQGDTDTQYF
. 11 TRBJ2-3 . TRBV7-9 TGTGCCAGCAGCTTAGCGGGTCTAGGGGATTTT CASSLAGLGDF
. 17 TRBJ2-7 . TRBV5-6 TGTGCCAGCAGCTTGTTATCGGGAGTTTCGGCCTCCTACGAGCAGTACTTC CASSLLSGVSASYEQYF
. 13 TRBJ2-1 . TRBV9 TGTGCCAGCAGCGTGTCCGGGAACAATGAGCAGTTCTTC CASSVSGNNEQFF
TRBD2 15 TRBJ2-3 once TRBV7-6 TGTGCCAGCAGCCCAAAACTAGCGTCGACAGATACGCAGTATTTT CASSPKLASTDTQYF
TRBD2 14 TRBJ2-7 . TRBV7-2 TGTGCCAGCAGCTTAGGGACTAGCGTCTACGAGCAGTACTTC CASSLGTSVYEQYF
TRBD2 15 TRBJ2-1 . TRBV6-4 TGTGCCAGCAGTGGAACTAGCGGGTCGGGCAATGAGCAGTTCTTC CASSGTSGSGNEQFF
TRBD2 14 TRBJ2-4 . TRBV30 TGTGCCTGGAATGGGGGGGGGTCCAAAAACATTCAGTACTTC CAWNGGGSKNIQYF
TRBD1 14 TRBJ1-5 . TRBV6-1 TGTGCCAGCACTCGGACAGGAATCAATCAGCCCCAGCATTTT CASTRTGINQPQHF
. 11 TRBJ2-3 few TRBV19 TGTGCCAGTTTACAGGGAGATACGCAGTATTTT CASLQGDTQYF
TRBD2 15 TRBJ2-1 few TRBV5-6 TGTGCCAGCAGCCGAGTAGCGGGAGTCCTTAATGAGCAGTTCTTC CASSRVAGVLNEQFF
. 13 TRBJ1-5 . TRBV18 TGTGCCAGCTCACCATCGGAGAATCAGCCCCAGCATTTT CASSPSENQPQHF
. 12 TRBJ2-1 . TRBV5-1 TGCGCCAGCAGAAAAGAACAGGGTCTATGGTTCTTC CASRKEQGLWFF
. 13 TRBJ2-7 . TRBV6-5 TGTGCCAGCAGTTACTACAACAGTTACGAGCAGTACTTC CASSYYNSYEQYF
. 17 TRBJ1-2 once TRBV7-2 TGTGCCAGCAGCTTAGCTCGGGGGGCCACCGGCAACTATGGCTACACCTTC CASSLARGATGNYGYTF